Listed below are T cell receptor beta chains from one sample, sequenced in a study of T-cell reconstitution after alpha-beta-depleted transplantation in children. TCRdb re-called the PCR reads with MiXCR, one entry per CDR3 protein. The repertoire consists of roughly 200,000 distinct CDR3 sequences, with about 7% occurring once and the leading ten covering 5.5%. Sample: PBMCs, taken before TCRalphabeta/CD19-depleted stem cell transplant. These receptors were obtained from a boy aged 2 to 10 with acute lymphoblastic leukemia, due to receive a stem cell transplant. CDR3s include the opening cysteine and the closing phenylalanine or tryptophan. Each record gives: J gene, D gene, V gene, clone size, CDR3 protein, CDR3 DNA. The D gene is left open where the match is weak. Clone size is shown for a subset of rows, as once, few, many or a class of expanded clone.

>TRBJ1-1|.|TRBV7-8|.
CASSLAKVVRAEEAFF
TGTGCCAGCAGCTTAGCGAAGGTGGTCAGGGCGGAAGAAGCTTTCTTT
>TRBJ2-7|TRBD2|TRBV7-8|many
CASSLGSGLAGAAYEQYF
TGTGCCAGCAGCTTAGGTTCGGGGCTAGCGGGGGCCGCCTACGAGCAGTACTTC
>TRBJ1-6|.|TRBV27|many
CASSLFRVGDSPLHF
TGTGCCAGCAGTTTATTCAGGGTAGGAGATTCACCCCTCCACTTT
>TRBJ2-2|TRBD2|TRBV25-1|medium-sized
CASSDTGGTHTGELFF
TGTGCCAGCAGTGATACCGGGGGGACCCACACCGGGGAGCTGTTTTTT
>TRBJ1-1|TRBD1|TRBV28|many
CASSLPTGREAFF
TGTGCCAGCAGTTTACCGACAGGGCGTGAAGCTTTCTTT
>TRBJ2-5|.|TRBV2|many
CASSTGPQETQYF
TGTGCCAGCAGTACGGGGCCGCAAGAGACCCAGTACTTC
>TRBJ2-3|.|TRBV14|.
CASRQARSDTQYF
TGTGCCAGCAGACAAGCCCGGTCAGATACGCAGTATTTT
>TRBJ2-7|.|TRBV27|.
CASSLSRGGEQYF
TGTGCCAGCAGTTTATCCAGGGGCGGCGAGCAGTACTTC
>TRBJ2-7|TRBD1|TRBV28|many
CASSSGDSVYEQYF
TGTGCCAGCAGTTCTGGGGACAGCGTCTACGAGCAGTACTTC
>TRBJ2-1|.|TRBV21-1|few
CASSRKGSPGQGFNEQFF
TGTGCCAGCAGCAGGAAGGGGAGCCCGGGACAGGGTTTTAATGAGCAGTTCTTC
>TRBJ1-5|.|TRBV6-2/TRBV6-3|many
CASSYGAGPGQPQHF
TGTGCCAGCAGTTATGGGGCAGGTCCGGGGCAGCCCCAGCATTTT
>TRBJ2-5|.|TRBV5-1|few
CASSLASVQETQYF
TGCGCCAGCAGCTTGGCGTCAGTCCAAGAGACCCAGTACTTC
>TRBJ2-7|.|TRBV4-1|many
CASSQEMARGGYAYEQYF
TGCGCCAGCAGCCAAGAAATGGCCAGGGGGGGATATGCCTACGAGCAGTACTTC
>TRBJ2-1|.|TRBV16|.
CASSSNRKAGQLNYNEQFF
TGTGCCAGCAGCTCCAATCGAAAAGCGGGACAGCTAAACTACAATGAGCAGTTCTTC
>TRBJ2-7|.|TRBV29-1|.
CSVEDPARGLYEQYF
TGCAGCGTTGAAGATCCGGCCAGGGGCTTATACGAGCAGTACTTC
>TRBJ1-5|TRBD1|TRBV5-5|many
CASSWTGLDQPQHF
TGTGCCAGCAGCTGGACAGGTCTTGATCAGCCCCAGCATTTT
>TRBJ2-4|.|TRBV11-2|many
CASSLGVNIQYF
TGTGCCAGCAGCTTAGGTGTAAACATTCAGTACTTC
>TRBJ2-7|TRBD2|TRBV2|many
CASMGLAGYNEQYF
TGTGCCAGTATGGGACTAGCGGGGTATAACGAGCAGTACTTC
>TRBJ2-1|.|TRBV19|few
CASRRDGYNEQFF
TGTGCCAGTAGGCGGGACGGTTACAATGAGCAGTTCTTC
>TRBJ2-2|.|TRBV5-1|.
CASSLAVTNTGELFF
TGCGCCAGCAGCTTGGCGGTTACGAACACCGGGGAGCTGTTTTTT
>TRBJ2-5|TRBD1|TRBV2|.
CASSGRQGEETQYF
TGTGCCAGCAGTGGTCGGCAGGGGGAAGAGACCCAGTACTTC
>TRBJ2-3|.|TRBV7-9|few
CASSFRRDRLSTDTQYF
TGTGCCAGCAGCTTTAGGAGGGATCGACTGAGCACAGATACGCAGTATTTT
>TRBJ2-1|.|TRBV2|many
CASSGISPGNEQFF
TGTGCCAGCAGTGGCATATCGCCGGGAAATGAGCAGTTCTTC
>TRBJ2-1|.|TRBV7-6|many
CASSLEIGGRVYNEQFF
TGTGCCAGCAGCTTAGAGATCGGGGGCAGGGTTTACAATGAGCAGTTCTTC
>TRBJ1-1|.|TRBV7-9|few
CASSLTGGAYTEAFF
TGTGCCAGCAGCTTAACGGGGGGCGCATACACTGAAGCTTTCTTT
>TRBJ2-1|.|TRBV5-1|.
CASSLQVDNEQFF
TGCGCCAGCAGCCTACAGGTGGACAATGAGCAGTTCTTC
>TRBJ1-6|.|TRBV15|.
CATSRDRLLFDSPLHF
TGTGCCACCAGCAGAGATCGCCTTTTGTTTGATTCACCCCTCCACTTT
>TRBJ2-7|.|TRBV5-1|few
CASNQGTVYEQYF
TGCGCCAGCAACCAGGGTACCGTCTACGAGCAGTACTTC
>TRBJ2-3|TRBD1|TRBV2|.
CASSRQGRDTQYF
TGTGCCAGCAGTCGACAGGGGCGGGATACGCAGTATTTT
>TRBJ2-1|.|TRBV7-3|.
CASSLIADEQFF
TGTGCCAGCAGCTTAATCGCGGATGAGCAGTTCTTC
>TRBJ2-2|.|TRBV7-9|few
CASTTGVGELFF
TGTGCCAGCACCACGGGGGTCGGGGAGCTGTTTTTT
>TRBJ1-2|TRBD1|TRBV20-1|many
CSAKGRDRGLANYGYTF
TGCAGTGCCAAAGGGCGGGACAGGGGGCTAGCTAACTATGGCTACACCTTC
>TRBJ1-1|TRBD1|TRBV12-3/TRBV12-4|.
CASSSAHRGTPAFF
TGTGCCAGCAGTTCGGCCCACAGGGGGACTCCAGCTTTCTTT
>TRBJ2-3|.|TRBV28|many
CASTSGTVSLRDTQYF
TGTGCCAGCACCTCCGGGACCGTCTCTTTAAGAGATACGCAGTATTTT
>TRBJ2-7|TRBD1|TRBV15|many
CATSIGRDREREQYF
TGTGCCACCAGCATAGGCCGGGACAGGGAACGCGAGCAGTACTTC
>TRBJ1-5|.|TRBV29-1|many
CSVDFFWKGDNQPQHF
TGCAGCGTTGATTTTTTTTGGAAGGGAGATAATCAGCCCCAGCATTTT
>TRBJ2-7|TRBD2|TRBV11-2|many
CASSNRSGGASYEQYF
TGTGCCAGCAGCAACCGTAGCGGGGGAGCTTCCTACGAGCAGTACTTC
>TRBJ1-1|.|TRBV3-1|few
CASSQGPLSNTEAFF
TGTGCCAGCAGCCAAGGGCCCCTTAGCAACACTGAAGCTTTCTTT
>TRBJ2-1|.|TRBV7-2|.
CASSLAPLASAQFF
TGTGCCAGCAGCTTAGCGCCTCTAGCGAGTGCGCAGTTCTTC
>TRBJ2-3|TRBD2|TRBV29-1|many
CSVRGGRVNTQYF
TGCAGCGTTCGAGGCGGGAGGGTGAATACGCAGTATTTT
>TRBJ1-3|.|TRBV7-2|.
CASSLVAGGSSGNTIYF
TGTGCCAGCAGCTTAGTAGCAGGAGGCAGCTCTGGAAACACCATATATTTT
>TRBJ2-3|.|TRBV29-1|many
CSALTGSTDTQYF
TGCAGCGCCTTGACAGGTAGCACAGATACGCAGTATTTT
>TRBJ1-5|.|TRBV5-1|.
CASSYIPGQPQHF
TGCGCCAGCAGCTATATCCCCGGGCAGCCCCAGCATTTT
>TRBJ2-5|.|TRBV15|many
CATSLRESETQYF
TGTGCCACCTCTTTAAGGGAATCGGAGACCCAGTACTTC
>TRBJ2-7|.|TRBV3-1|many
CASSHGALRLYEQYF
TGTGCCAGCAGCCACGGGGCACTACGGCTCTACGAGCAGTACTTC
>TRBJ2-7|TRBD1|TRBV14|few
CASSVGRGPYEQYF
TGTGCCAGCAGTGTAGGAAGGGGGCCCTACGAGCAGTACTTC
>TRBJ2-1|.|TRBV4-3|many
CASSQDLHRNEQFF
TGCGCCAGCAGCCAAGATCTCCATCGGAATGAGCAGTTCTTC
>TRBJ1-2|.|TRBV10-3|.
CAISELFYGYTF
TGTGCCATCAGTGAACTGTTCTATGGCTACACCTTC
>TRBJ2-1|.|TRBV12-3/TRBV12-4|many
CASSSIDNEQFF
TGTGCCAGCAGTTCGATAGACAATGAGCAGTTCTTC
>TRBJ2-7|.|TRBV28|.
CASTNPGGSYEQYF
TGTGCCAGCACTAACCCCGGGGGCTCCTACGAGCAGTACTTC
>TRBJ2-7|TRBD2|TRBV20-1|few
CSARPSGGSYEQYF
TGCAGTGCTAGGCCTAGCGGGGGCTCCTACGAGCAGTACTTC
>TRBJ2-7|.|TRBV27|many
CASSLSGTSYEQYF
TGTGCCAGCAGTTTATCAGGGACGAGCTACGAGCAGTACTTC
>TRBJ1-6|.|TRBV6-2/TRBV6-3|many
CASRPSDTSSYNSPLHF
TGTGCCAGCAGGCCATCGGACACGAGCTCCTATAATTCACCCCTCCACTTT
>TRBJ2-1|TRBD2|TRBV12-5|many
CASARNGVAGRYNEQFF
TGTGCTAGTGCCAGGAATGGGGTAGCGGGAAGGTACAATGAGCAGTTCTTC
>TRBJ1-2|.|TRBV7-9|many
CASSLRNINYGYTF
TGTGCCAGCAGCCTACGGAATATTAACTATGGCTACACCTTC